Listed here are 10 T cell receptor beta chains from one sample, sequenced in a study of blood T cells in healthy people across ages. The use of a sample-barcoded 5' primer and a J-beta primer mix characterized a second PCR of 7 to 11 cycles. TCRdb redid the calling of the 5' RACE reads with MiXCR, one entry per CDR3 protein. Of some 1.5 million distinct CDR3 sequences detected, 28% appear once; the ten largest clones hold roughly 8%. Sequencing was carried out using blood. These receptors originate from a young woman in good health.

The chain carries TRBV28 and TRBJ2-7, with D unclear. The CDR3 extends over 14 amino acids. CDR1 MDHEN and CDR2 SYDVKM come from the germline V gene. Trimming pared 2 bases from V and 2 bases from J, leaving 10 bases between. The chain's CDR3 is CASSLARRPYEQYF. In nucleotides, the CDR3 is TGTGCCAGCAGTTTAGCCAGAAGACCCTACGAGCAGTACTTC.

This clonotype was counted at least ten times. This sequence joins TRBV10-3 and TRBJ2-7, with D perhaps assigned TRBD1 or TRBD2 (5 bases each). The CDR3 sequence is 13 residues long. Germline assignment: CDR1 ENHRY and CDR2 SYGVKD. Trimming removed 8 bases at V and 1 base at J, with 12 bases between. This chain's CDR3 is CAIGGQGSYEQYF. As DNA, the CDR3 is TGTGCCATCGGAGGTCAGGGATCCTACGAGCAGTACTTC.

This clonotype was observed a few times. An end of the junction differs from the germline gene, which may be a read error. The chain has TRBV25-1 and TRBJ2-5; D is undetermined. The last part of the DNA fits TRBJ2-7 better; the J call may be wrong. This CDR3 has 16 amino acids. Germline loops: CDR1 MGHDK, CDR2 SYGVNS. The CDR3 nucleotides are TGTGCCAGTAGTGAAGCCAAGGCCGGCGGCGCCTACGAGCAGTACTTC. This encodes CASSEAKAGGAYEQYF.

This chain uses TRBV20-1 with TRBJ2-1; D remains unclear. In germline, CDR1 is DFQATT, CDR2 SNEGSKA (reference sequence). CDR3 size: 11 residues. Trimming pared 4 bases from V and 7 bases from J, leaving 8 bases between. CDR3 region: CSATGLNEQFF. CDR3 DNA: TGCAGTGCTACTGGGTTAAATGAGCAGTTCTTC.

At least ten counts were recorded for this clonotype. J is TRBJ2-5 and V is TRBV4-1; 7 bases fit TRBD1. V was pared by 3 bases and J by 3 bases, with 4 bases of the junction left unmatched. The CDR3 spans 14 residues. Germline values: CDR1 MGHRA, CDR2 YSYEKL. The CDR3 loop reads CASSQRTGEETQYF. CDR3 bases: TGCGCCAGCAGCCAGCGAACAGGGGAAGAGACCCAGTACTTC.

The J gene is TRBJ1-1, the V gene TRBV7-3; D gene uncertain. Trimming took off 4 bases at V and 0 bases at J, with 6 bases between the two ends. Germline V gives CDR1 SGHTA, CDR2 FQGTGA. The CDR3 spans 13 residues. The CDR3 nucleotides read TGTGCCAGCAGCTCCCTAGTGAACACTGAAGCTTTCTTT. It encodes CASSSLVNTEAFF.

This clonotype turned up a few times. This chain links TRBV20-1 with TRBJ2-3; 14 positions agree with TRBD2. This CDR3 comprises 16 residues. The germline CDR1 and CDR2 sequences are DFQATT and SNEGSKA (reference sequence). Trimming at V came to 1 base and at J to 4 bases, leaving 4 bases not matched to a gene. The chain's CDR3 is CSARGGTSGSADTQYF. The CDR3 DNA reads TGCAGTGCTAGAGGTGGGACTAGCGGGAGTGCAGATACGCAGTATTTT.

This clonotype was recorded many times. The V call is TRBV7-9, the J call TRBJ2-7, with 8 bases fitting TRBD2. The CDR3 consists of 14 residues. Germline V lookup: CDR1 SEHNR, CDR2 FQNEAQ (reference sequence). V shed 7 bases and J 3 bases; nucleotides not matched to a gene: 8. Here the CDR3 reads CASTRISGGYEQYF. CDR3 nucleotide sequence: TGTGCCAGCACACGGATAAGCGGGGGCTACGAGCAGTACTTC. Full variable domain (remainder filled in from reference TRBV7-9 and TRBJ2-7): DTGVSQNPRHKITKRGQNVTFRCDPISEHNRLYWYRQTLGQGPEFLTYFQNEAQLEKSRLLSDRFSAERPKGSFSTLEIQRTEQGDSAMYLCASTRISGGYEQYFGPGTRLTVT.

A word on this clonotype: One end of the junction does not line up with germline, which may come from a read error. The rearrangement joins TRBV6-1 to TRBJ2-5; D may match TRBD1 or TRBD2 (5 bases each). The CDR3 extends over 14 amino acids. Germline V gives CDR1 MNHNS, CDR2 SASEGT. This CDR3 reads CASRDPGNKETQYF. In DNA, the CDR3 is TGCGCCAGCAGGGACCCCGGGAACAAGGAGACCCAGTACTTC.

This chain joins TRBV12-3 or TRBV12-4 and TRBJ2-1; D unclear. The CDR3 sequence is 14 residues long. With 5 bases removed from V and 5 bases from J, the gap between germline ends came to 13 bases. CDR3 bases: TGTGCCAGCAGTCGGATAAACGGCGACAATGAGCAGTTCTTC. Protein sequence: CASSRINGDNEQFF.